This T cell receptor beta chain emerged from a study of blood T cells in healthy people across ages. Study outcomes and limitations: Strongly correlated with naive T cell percentage was TCR beta diversity.

Investigators took 8.5 to 10 milliliters of peripheral blood from every donor. Samples each yielded at least 6 micrograms of total RNA. In the case of this clonotype: Its antigen remains unknown.

A second PCR of about 6 to 12 cycles used a sample-barcoded 5' primer and a J-beta primer mix. MiXCR was run by TCRdb on the 5' RACE reads, yielding one entry per CDR3 protein. The sample records around 1,000,000 distinct CDR3 sequences, around 25% being singletons. The CDR3 has 11 amino acids. Germline V gene lookup returns CDR1 SQVTM and CDR2 ANQGSEA. Trimming took off 4 bases at V and 7 bases at J, with 10 bases between the two ends. These data were also filed under a second study, of T cells of mothers and their children. That source notes: The authors detected no persistent microchimeric T cell clones.

The TCR originated in a girl aged 2-10 years in good health. J is TRBJ1-1 and V is TRBV29-1, with D possibly TRBD1 on 6 matching bases. Sample: blood. The CDR3 region has the DNA TGCAGCGTTGGTAGGACAGATGAAGCTTTCTTT. Protein sequence: CSVGRTDEAFF.